A single TCR beta chain is shown here with its context. The antigen is unknown. Use of 60 Vbeta and 13 Jbeta primers characterized the PCR. Sequencing used immunoSEQ multiplex PCR; TCRdb keeps in-frame clones, though not all of them. Here the sample spans approximately 120,000 clones, roughly 83% being singletons. The data are from a study of cytomegalovirus exposure and HLA in healthy donors. General study results and limits: A later analysis reportedly found that, within productive TCRs, an Asian-associated ancestry cluster had fewer N-insertions than the mean observed across the roughly 690 donors. Some V segments, including TRBV6-2 and TRBV6-3, were excluded as indistinguishable.

The V and J ends lost 0 bases and 1 base, in that order; junction bases with no gene match: 3. Germline CDR1 and CDR2: SGDLS and YYNGEE. CDR3 length equals 16 residues. The chain recombines TRBV9 with TRBJ1-3; the match to TRBD1 covers 8 bases. This TCR came from a man between 18 and 35 years old in good health and CMV-seropositive. Sequenced: PBMCs. The CDR3 protein is CASSVARTGSGNTIYF. The DNA for the CDR3 is TGTGCCAGCAGCGTAGCCAGGACAGGGTCTGGAAACACCATATATTTT.